This entry lists 16 T cell receptor beta chains sequenced from one sample in a study of shared clonotypes between healthy human individuals. TCRdb's copy holds only in-frame clones and misses some; the assay was immunoSEQ multiplex PCR. Of some 2,000,000 clones detected, roughly 94% appear once; the ten largest clones hold 0.1% to 0.15%. Sequenced: naive CD4+ T cells sorted from blood. Subset reported: CD45RA+ positively selected. The source is a man aged 18 to 29 in good health.

This rearrangement joins TRBV27 to TRBJ1-4; the D gene is possibly TRBD1 (5 bases). The CDR3 runs to 16 residues. V gave up 7 bases and J gave up 0 bases, with 15 bases separating them. CDR1 MNHEY and CDR2 SMNVEV come from the germline V gene (reference sequence). The CDR3 protein is CASKTMGRATNEKLFF. The CDR3 DNA follows: TGTGCCAGCAAGACAATGGGGCGAGCAACTAATGAAAAACTGTTTTTT.

The V and J genes are TRBV7-2 and TRBJ2-7; 7 bases line up with TRBD1. The CDR3 consists of 15 residues. Germline values: CDR1 SGHTA, CDR2 FQGNSA. V was clipped by 5 bases and J by 4 bases; unmatched bases: 11. The DNA for the CDR3 is TGTGCCAGCAGCCCCAGGGGGACATTGAGTTACGAGCAGTACTTC. The encoded protein is CASSPRGTLSYEQYF. The full variable domain, completed using reference TRBV7-2 and TRBJ2-7, is GAGVSQSPSNKVTEKGKDVELRCDPISGHTALYWYRQSLGQGLEFLIYFQGNSAPDKSGLPSDRFSAERTGGSVSTLTIQRTQQEDSAVYLCASSPRGTLSYEQYFGPGTRLTVT.

The chain combines TRBV5-6 with TRBJ1-4; 7 nucleotides align to TRBD1. The CDR3 totals 13 residues. CDR1 and CDR2 (germline): SGHDT, YYEEEE. J lost 10 bases, V lost 2 bases, and 5 bases had no gene match. The CDR3 DNA reads TGTGCCAGCAGCTTCAGGGGGGAAGGAAAACTGTTTTTT. It specifies CASSFRGEGKLFF.

This clone was observed a single time. The rearrangement joins TRBV28 to TRBJ2-1; 8 nucleotides line up with TRBD2. V gave up 3 bases and J gave up 7 bases; unmatched junction bases: 5. The CDR3 covers 14 residues. The germline gives CDR1 MDHEN, CDR2 SYDVKM. The CDR3 loop reads CASSLGTRRNEQFF. The CDR3 nucleotides read TGTGCCAGCAGTTTGGGGACTAGAAGGAATGAGCAGTTCTTC.

J is TRBJ1-4 and V is TRBV6-1; D gene uncertain. Between the trimmed V and J ends, which lost 8 bases and 0 bases, there was a span of 10 bases. Germline lookup yields CDR1 MNHNS and CDR2 SASEGT. CDR3 length: 14 amino acids. In DNA, the CDR3 is TGTGCCAGCGGGAAGCCTGCAACTAATGAAAAACTGTTTTTT. It encodes CASGKPATNEKLFF.

For this clone: Other DNA sequences in this specimen translate into the identical CDR3. This chain uses TRBV30 with TRBJ1-3; D not certain. The CDR3 has 13 amino acids. Germline CDR1 reads GTSNPN; CDR2 reads SVGIG (reference sequence). The ends were cut back, 1 base at V and 0 bases at J, with 4 bases in the middle. CDR3 sequence (DNA): TGTGCCTGGAGTGCTAACTCTGGAAACACCATATATTTT. Its translation is CAWSANSGNTIYF.

V usage is TRBV7-6 and J usage is TRBJ2-3; 8 nucleotides agree with TRBD2. Trimming cost V 2 bases and J 0 bases; bases outside gene matches: 10. In germline, CDR1 is SGHVS, CDR2 FNYEAQ. This CDR3 is 18 amino acids long. CDR3: CASSLLWREEGSTDTQYF. The CDR3 DNA follows: TGTGCCAGCAGCTTACTCTGGCGGGAGGAAGGTAGCACAGATACGCAGTATTTT.

The chain combines TRBV6-1 with TRBJ2-1; D is possibly TRBD1 (6 bases). The CDR3 length is 15 residues. V was cut by 7 bases and J by 6 bases, with 19 bases left in between. Germline V gene data show CDR1 as MNHNS and CDR2 as SASEGT. This chain's CDR3 is CASIASTGLINEQFF. CDR3 in DNA: TGTGCCAGCATCGCTTCGACAGGTCTAATCAATGAGCAGTTCTTC.

The chain links TRBV28 to TRBJ2-2, with 10 positions matching TRBD1. V was pared by 4 bases and J by 3 bases, with 5 bases of the junction left unmatched. Germline CDR1 reads MDHEN; CDR2 reads SYDVKM. CDR3 length equals 16 residues. The CDR3 DNA reads as TGTGCCAGCAGTTCCCCGGACAGGGGGGACACCGGGGAGCTGTTTTTT. It encodes CASSSPDRGDTGELFF.

This chain joins TRBV30 and TRBJ1-1; TRBD1 is a possible D gene (5 bases). Trimming took off 0 bases at V and 1 base at J, with 21 bases between the two ends. The CDR3 totals 18 residues. CDR1 is GTSNPN and CDR2 is SVGIG in the germline V gene (reference sequence). CDR3 in amino acids: CAWSVFGHWGRRNTEAFF. The CDR3 nucleotides are TGTGCCTGGAGTGTCTTCGGACACTGGGGTAGAAGGAACACTGAAGCTTTCTTT.

This sequence joins TRBV7-2 and TRBJ2-5; tentative D call: TRBD2 (5 bases). The CDR3 spans 14 residues. Germline V gene sequence: CDR1 SGHTA, CDR2 FQGNSA. Trimming pared 5 bases from V and 2 bases from J, leaving 12 bases between. The CDR3 region has the DNA TGTGCCAGCAGCAGGACTTATTTGCAAGAGACCCAGTACTTC. It translates to CASSRTYLQETQYF. The variable domain in full, completed from reference TRBV7-2 and TRBJ2-5, reads GAGVSQSPSNKVTEKGKDVELRCDPISGHTALYWYRQSLGQGLEFLIYFQGNSAPDKSGLPSDRFSAERTGGSVSTLTIQRTQQEDSAVYLCASSRTYLQETQYFGPGTRLLVL.

The J gene is TRBJ1-4, the V gene TRBV7-9, with a weak D call TRBD1 (5 bases). V was pared by 6 bases and J by 7 bases, with 15 bases between. The germline CDR1 and CDR2 sequences are SEHNR and FQNEAQ (reference sequence). This CDR3 contains 14 residues. CDR3 nucleotides: TGTGCCAGCAGACCCGGGACCCCGGCTGAAAAACTGTTTTTT. As protein: CASRPGTPAEKLFF.

The V and J genes are TRBV18 and TRBJ2-1, with TRBD1 identical over 10 bases. V lost 4 bases to trimming and J lost 4 bases; unmatched junction nucleotides: 7. The CDR3 extends over 16 amino acids. Germline loops: CDR1 KGHSH, CDR2 LQKENI. CDR3 sequence reads: CASSRGQGVEYNEQFF. The CDR3 DNA sequence: TGTGCCAGCTCACGCGGACAGGGGGTGGAATACAATGAGCAGTTCTTC.

The rearrangement uses TRBV9 and TRBJ2-3; D uncertain. Per the germline V gene, CDR1 is SGDLS and CDR2 is YYNGEE. Trimming took 4 bases from V and 1 from J, leaving 4 bases between them. CDR3 size: 12 residues. CDR3 DNA: TGTGCCAGCAGCCACCGCACAGATACGCAGTATTTT. This gives the protein CASSHRTDTQYF. The whole variable domain, remainder taken from reference TRBV9 and TRBJ2-3, is DSGVTQTPKHLITATGQRVTLRCSPRSGDLSVYWYQQSLDQGLQFLIQYYNGEERAKGNILERFSAQQFPDLHSELNLSSLELGDSALYFCASSHRTDTQYFGPGTRLTVL.

This sequence joins TRBV19 and TRBJ1-5; possible D gene TRBD1, 6 bases. The CDR3 length is 16 residues. Germline loops: CDR1 LNHDA, CDR2 SQIVND (reference sequence). V lost 7 bases to trimming and J lost 1 base, with 17 bases between them. CDR3 in DNA: TGTGCCAGTACGGGGGCGCGGGTTTCAAGCAATCAGCCCCAGCATTTT. Translated: CASTGARVSSNQPQHF.

The chain is built from TRBV7-2 and TRBJ2-5, with a weak D call TRBD2 (5 bases). The J call may be wrong; the DNA end is better matched by TRBJ2-7. The CDR3 is made up of 13 amino acids. Germline CDR1 and CDR2: SGHTA and FQGNSA. CDR3 bases: TGTGCCAGCAGCTCCGGGTCTGCGGGCGAGCAGTACTTC. This gives the protein CASSSGSAGEQYF.